These 30 T cell receptor beta chains originate from one sample sequenced in a study of metastatic and nonmetastatic thyroid tumors. Through MiXCR, TCRdb re-clonotyped the PCR reads. The sample has around 25,000 clones; around a quarter are singletons. Prior to thyroid surgery, none of the patients had received any treatment. The specimen sequenced was blood. These receptors were taken from a female donor with papillary thyroid cancer or a benign thyroid nodule (not recorded which). Some clones in this sample may be carry-over from other donors' samples.

In this sample, this clone turned up a few times. The chain combines TRBV28 with TRBJ1-5; D perhaps matches TRBD1 (5 bases). CDR1 is MDHEN, CDR2 SYDVKM, per germline. The CDR3 is 14 amino acids. Trimming left V 6 bases short and J 6 bases short, with 15 bases between. The CDR3 protein is CASSLRQLSQPQHF. CDR3 DNA sequence: TGTGCCAGCAGCCTACGACAGTTAAGTCAGCCCCAGCATTTT.

This clone was seen ten or more times. Being one base from a much bigger clone, this may be a read error. The rearrangement links TRBV20-1 to TRBJ2-7, with TRBD2 matching over 8 bases. Looked up from germline, CDR1 is DFQATT and CDR2 is SNEGSKA (reference sequence). The CDR3 covers 14 residues. This chain's CDR3 is CRARGGAGVYEQYF. CDR3 in DNA: TGCAGGGCCCGGGGGGGAGCGGGGGTCTACGAGCAGTACTTC.

This clone was detected once. The chain links TRBV4-3 to TRBJ2-2, with 7 bases that match TRBD2. Per germline, CDR1 LGHNA and CDR2 YSLEER. This CDR3 has 15 residues. With 1 base clipped from V and 3 bases from J, the junction kept 2 bases outside the gene matches. The CDR3: CASSQAGRHTGELFF. In DNA form, the CDR3 reads TGCGCCAGCAGCCAAGCCGGGAGGCACACCGGGGAGCTGTTTTTT.

The table lists this clone with many counts. The chain recombines TRBV20-1 with TRBJ2-1; D unresolved. The length of the CDR3 is 15 residues. V was cut by 7 bases and J by 0 bases, with 16 bases left in between. CDR1 is DFQATT and CDR2 is SNEGSKA in the germline V gene (reference sequence). DNA of the CDR3: TGCAGTGTACCCTCAAGCCTGAGCTCCTACAATGAGCAGTTCTTC. This codes for CSVPSSLSSYNEQFF.

In its sample, this clone is medium-sized. J is TRBJ1-2 and V is TRBV30; D gene unclear. Germline lookup yields CDR1 GTSNPN and CDR2 SVGIG (reference sequence). This CDR3 spans 13 amino acids. The V gene lost 7 bases and the J gene lost 0 bases, with 12 bases spanning the gap. The CDR3 region has the DNA TGTGCCTTTTCCCAGGCGGCTAACTATGGCTACACCTTC. Protein product: CAFSQAANYGYTF.

This clone was observed at least ten times. The chain is built from TRBV5-1 and TRBJ2-3, with TRBD1 matching 8 bases. This CDR3 spans 16 amino acids. Germline CDR1 and CDR2: SGHRS and YFSETQ. Trimming removed 4 bases from V and 2 bases from J; junction bases left unmatched: 9. Written as DNA, the CDR3 is TGCGCCAGCAGCCCCCGCGGACAGGGTCCCACAGATACGCAGTATTTT. Its translation: CASSPRGQGPTDTQYF.

By sample fraction, this clone is medium-sized (0.01 to 0.1%). This sequence joins TRBV6-1 and TRBJ1-6, with 10 bases that match TRBD1. J lost 7 bases, V lost 6 bases, and 0 bases had no gene match. This CDR3 contains 13 residues. From germline, CDR1 is MNHNS and CDR2 SASEGT. The CDR3 spells CASRGQGNSPLHF. The CDR3 nucleotides are TGTGCCAGCAGGGGACAGGGGAATTCACCCCTCCACTTT.

The chain is built from TRBV27 and TRBJ2-2; 8 bases agree with TRBD2. The CDR3 contains 14 residues. Trimming removed 7 bases from V and 6 bases from J; junction bases left unmatched: 7. CDR1 and CDR2 (germline): MNHEY, SMNVEV (reference sequence). CDR3 amino acids: CASTPYGGAGELFF. The CDR3, as DNA: TGTGCCAGCACCCCATACGGGGGGGCCGGGGAGCTGTTTTTT.

This rearrangement joins TRBV5-6 to TRBJ1-5, with TRBD1 identical over 8 bases. The V gene's germline CDR1 is SGHDT and CDR2 YYEEEE. The CDR3 extends over 15 amino acids. V lost 5 bases to trimming and J lost 2 bases; unmatched junction nucleotides: 6. CDR3 sequence: CASSSDRVGNQPQHF. In DNA, the CDR3 is TGTGCCAGCAGTTCGGACAGGGTGGGCAATCAGCCCCAGCATTTT.

This clone has ten or more counts. The genes are TRBV2 and TRBJ1-5; D is possibly TRBD1 (5 bases). CDR1 and CDR2 from the germline V gene are SNHLY and FYNNEI. The CDR3 sequence is 15 residues long. The V end was cut by 3 bases, the J end by 2 bases, with 11 bases between. CDR3 region: CASSEGGGGNQPQHF. As DNA, the CDR3 is TGTGCCAGCAGTGAGGGGGGGGGGGGCAATCAGCCCCAGCATTTT. Together with reference TRBV2 and TRBJ1-5, the CDR3 gives the full variable domain: EPEVTQTPSHQVTQMGQEVILRCVPISNHLYFYWYRQILGQKVEFLVSFYNNEISEKSEIFDDQFSVERPDGSNFTLKIRSTKLEDSAMYFCASSEGGGGNQPQHFGDGTRLSIL.

The sample holds many counts of this clone. The chain has TRBV6-1 and TRBJ1-1; D is undetermined. Per the germline V gene, CDR1 is MNHNS and CDR2 is SASEGT. V lost 6 bases and J lost 6, with 17 bases in between. This CDR3 comprises 14 residues. The CDR3 spells CASSAQRSLPEAFF. The CDR3 nucleotides read TGTGCCAGCAGCGCACAAAGGTCCCTCCCTGAAGCTTTCTTT.

V gene TRBV12-3 or TRBV12-4 combines with J gene TRBJ2-7; 8 bases match TRBD1. This CDR3 region has 17 residues. Losses at the gene ends were 7 bases for V and 4 bases for J; bases not matched to a gene: 18. CDR3 in DNA: TGTGCCAGCACTTGGATCAGGGGGCAAGGGATTCTATACGAGCAGTACTTC. It translates to CASTWIRGQGILYEQYF.

This chain joins TRBV20-1 and TRBJ2-7; D remains ambiguous. There are 15 residues in the CDR3. Trimming took 0 bases from V and 3 from J, leaving 15 bases between them. Germline V gives CDR1 DFQATT, CDR2 SNEGSKA (reference sequence). The CDR3 DNA is TGCAGTGCTAGAGACCGCCGAGCTGTGGGCTACGAGCAGTACTTC. This encodes CSARDRRAVGYEQYF.

V gene TRBV20-1 combines with J gene TRBJ2-1, with no clear D. The germline V and J ends were trimmed by 6 bases and 5 bases, with 11 bases remaining between them. Germline V lookup: CDR1 DFQATT, CDR2 SNEGSKA (reference sequence). CDR3 length equals 12 residues. CDR3 sequence reads: CSATDQNNEQFF. DNA for the CDR3: TGCAGTGCGACGGACCAGAACAATGAGCAGTTCTTC.

Ten or more counts support this clone. A much larger clone differs from this one at a single base, so this may be a read error. The V and J genes are TRBV20-1 and TRBJ1-5, with D uncertain. V was pared by 8 bases and J by 6 bases, with 14 bases between. The CDR3 extends over 12 amino acids. Germline CDR1 DFQATT, CDR2 SNEGSKA (reference sequence). The CDR3 DNA reads as TGCAGTAGAACAACGGCGTCTCAGCCCCAGCATTTT. It codes for CSRTTASQPQHF.

This clone was found many times. The rearrangement joins TRBV3-1 to TRBJ2-4; 10 bases are shared with TRBD2. The germline V gene has CDR1 LGHDT and CDR2 YNNKEL (reference sequence). The CDR3 totals 19 residues. J was trimmed by 0 bases and V by 5 bases; bases with no gene match: 13. CDR3 DNA sequence: TGTGCCAGCAGCAAAGCGGGAGGGGTTGGGGCACAAGCCAAAAACATTCAGTACTTC. This gives the protein CASSKAGGVGAQAKNIQYF.

This clone came up many times. A much larger clone is a single base away; this may be a read error. The J gene is TRBJ2-1, the V gene TRBV6-1; D remains unclear. Germline CDR1 MNHNS, CDR2 SASEGT. The CDR3 covers 14 residues. CDR3 amino acids: CASSTDSSYSEQFF. CDR3 nucleotide sequence: TGTGCCAGCAGTACAGATAGCTCCTACAGTGAGCAGTTCTTC.

Details on this clone: The junction differs from germline at one of its ends, possibly a read error. The CDR3 loop is CASSSDPIQGAGELFF. The CDR3 coding sequence is TGTGCCAGTAGTAGTGATCCGATCCAAGGAGCCGGCGAGCTGTTTTTT. The V call is TRBV19, the J call TRBJ2-2; D remains ambiguous. CDR3 length: 16 residues. Germline V gene lookup returns CDR1 LNHDA and CDR2 SQIVND (reference sequence).

This clone was detected ten times or more. The V call is TRBV2, the J call TRBJ1-1; D is possibly TRBD1 (5 bases). The CDR3 is made up of 13 amino acids. Trimming stripped 8 bases from V and 1 base from J, with 11 bases between. Germline V CDR1 and CDR2: SNHLY, FYNNEI. CDR3 DNA: TGTGCCAGCGGTGCGGGGCCGAACACTGAAGCTTTCTTT. Residues: CASGAGPNTEAFF.

This clone was counted a few times. This sequence joins TRBV6-1 and TRBJ1-2, with a tentative D call TRBD1 (6 bases). CDR1 MNHNS and CDR2 SASEGT come from the germline V gene. The CDR3 runs to 14 residues. The V end was cut by 3 bases, the J end by 14 bases, with 22 bases between. The CDR3 coding sequence is TGTGCCAGCAGTGAGAGGTGGACAGCCGCGACGTCTACCTTC. Translation: CASSERWTAATSTF.

There are a few counts of this clone. The rearrangement uses TRBV6-1 and TRBJ2-6; D not certain. V lost 6 bases, J lost 0 bases, and 9 bases lay in between. This CDR3 region has 15 residues. CDR1 is MNHNS and CDR2 is SASEGT in the germline V gene. The CDR3 sequence: CASSHTGSGANVLTF. The CDR3 DNA reads TGTGCCAGCAGCCATACGGGCTCTGGGGCCAACGTCCTGACTTTC.

For this clone: A clone one base away is much larger, so this may be a read error. This CDR3 is CSVEEGRDTQYF. CDR3 bases: TGCAGCGTTGAAGAAGGGCGGGATACCCAGTACTTC. The rearrangement uses TRBV29-1 and TRBJ2-5, with D possibly TRBD2 on 6 matching bases. The CDR3 covers 12 residues. V was shortened by 0 bases and J by 8 bases, with 10 bases between the two germline ends. Germline V CDR1 and CDR2: SQVTM, ANQGSEA.

The CDR3: CSARSGRSVNTEAFF. The CDR3 DNA sequence: TGCAGTGCTAGAAGTGGACGGTCTGTGAACACTGAAGCTTTCTTT. The chain uses TRBV20-1 and TRBJ1-1; unclear D gene. There are 15 residues in the CDR3. CDR1 is DFQATT, CDR2 SNEGSKA, per germline (reference sequence). V shed 2 bases and J shed 0 bases, with 13 bases lying between them.

This chain links TRBV20-1 with TRBJ2-7; 7 bases fit TRBD1. Germline V gene lookup returns CDR1 DFQATT and CDR2 SNEGSKA (reference sequence). The CDR3 totals 16 residues. The V segment lost 0 bases and the J segment 2 bases; nucleotides outside the gene matches: 10. The CDR3 nucleotides read TGCAGTGCTAGAGACGGAATTGGGCAGGGGGCCTACGAGCAGTACTTC. It codes for CSARDGIGQGAYEQYF.

Remarks on this clone: Sequence at one end of the junction differs from germline and may be a read error. V is TRBV30 and J is TRBJ1-2; D unclear. Germline CDR1 reads GTSNPN; CDR2 reads SVGIG (reference sequence). This CDR3 is 13 amino acids long. The DNA of the CDR3 is TGTGCCTGGAGGAATCCAGCTAATTATGGCTACACCTTC. Residues: CAWRNPANYGYTF.

For this clone: In the same sample, other DNA sequences code for this CDR3. V is TRBV3-1 and J is TRBJ2-1; a possible D gene is TRBD2 (6 bases). The CDR3 runs 15 residues. Trimming removed 4 bases from V and 2 bases from J, with 12 bases in between. Germline V gene sequence: CDR1 LGHDT, CDR2 YNNKEL (reference sequence). This chain's CDR3 is CASSPSRGAYNEQFF. CDR3 DNA sequence: TGTGCCAGCAGCCCATCGCGGGGCGCCTACAATGAGCAGTTCTTC.

By sample share, this clone is medium-sized. V and J are TRBV6-5 and TRBJ1-1; 9 bases fit TRBD1. The length of the CDR3 is 16 residues. The germline V gene encodes CDR1 MNHEY and CDR2 SVGAGI. J was trimmed by 10 bases and V by 2 bases; bases with no gene match: 14. The CDR3 region has the DNA TGTGCCAGCAGTTACCCCACGGATGGACAGGGGTCGGCAGCTTTCTTT. This encodes CASSYPTDGQGSAAFF.

The sample holds a few counts of this clone. The rearrangement uses TRBV30 and TRBJ2-7; 8 bases agree with TRBD1. Trimming cost V 7 bases and J 6 bases; bases outside gene matches: 11. The CDR3 is 13 residues long. Germline V gives CDR1 GTSNPN, CDR2 SVGIG (reference sequence). CDR3 residues: CAYPTGVIGEQYF. CDR3 sequence (DNA): TGTGCCTACCCGACAGGGGTGATTGGCGAGCAGTACTTC.

The chain carries TRBV4-1 and TRBJ1-2, with D possibly TRBD1 on 5 matching bases. Per germline, CDR1 MGHRA and CDR2 YSYEKL. Trimming stripped 0 bases from V and 4 bases from J, with 12 bases between. This CDR3 has 15 amino acids. Here the CDR3 DNA reads TGCGCCAGCAGCCAAGATTGGGGGAACCCCTATGGCTACACCTTC. It specifies CASSQDWGNPYGYTF.

The chain combines TRBV5-6 with TRBJ1-5, with a weak D call TRBD1 (5 bases). The germline gives CDR1 SGHDT, CDR2 YYEEEE. The CDR3 covers 15 residues. V gave up 4 bases and J gave up 10 bases, with 21 bases separating them. The CDR3 coding sequence is TGTGCCAGCAGCCTCAAAGGGACCTACGTGAGCCCCCAGCATTTT. It yields the protein CASSLKGTYVSPQHF.